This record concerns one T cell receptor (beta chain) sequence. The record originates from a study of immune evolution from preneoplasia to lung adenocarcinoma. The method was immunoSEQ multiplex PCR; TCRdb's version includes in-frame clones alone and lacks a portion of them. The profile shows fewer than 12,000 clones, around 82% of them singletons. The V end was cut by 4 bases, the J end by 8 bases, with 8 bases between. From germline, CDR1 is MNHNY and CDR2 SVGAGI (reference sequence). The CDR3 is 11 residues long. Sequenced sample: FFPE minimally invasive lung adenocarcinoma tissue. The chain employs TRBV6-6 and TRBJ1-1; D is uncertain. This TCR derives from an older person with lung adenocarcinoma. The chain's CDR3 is CASSWRIEAFF. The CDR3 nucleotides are TGTGCCAGCAGTTGGAGAATAGAAGCTTTCTTT.